The clone carrying this T cell receptor (beta chain) turned up a few times. The CDR3 is made up of 13 amino acids. Trimming left V 6 bases short and J 9 bases short, with 12 bases between. Germline CDR1 and CDR2: SNHLY and FYNNEI. These data come from a study of neurological immune-mediated disorders. The authors produced cDNA by 5'RACE using 10-nucleotide random UMIs. TCRdb redid the calling of the 5' RACE reads with MiXCR, one entry per CDR3 protein. The sample contains about 24,000 distinct CDR3 sequences, roughly an eighth of which appear only once. This TCR was sampled from a middle-aged woman with HTLV-1-associated myelopathy (HAM/TSP). V gene TRBV2 combines with J gene TRBJ1-6; D gene unclear. The sample consisted of PBMCs. This chain's CDR3 is CASRKDGSSPLHF. Written as DNA, the CDR3 is TGTGCCAGCAGGAAGGACGGGAGTTCACCCCTCCACTTT.